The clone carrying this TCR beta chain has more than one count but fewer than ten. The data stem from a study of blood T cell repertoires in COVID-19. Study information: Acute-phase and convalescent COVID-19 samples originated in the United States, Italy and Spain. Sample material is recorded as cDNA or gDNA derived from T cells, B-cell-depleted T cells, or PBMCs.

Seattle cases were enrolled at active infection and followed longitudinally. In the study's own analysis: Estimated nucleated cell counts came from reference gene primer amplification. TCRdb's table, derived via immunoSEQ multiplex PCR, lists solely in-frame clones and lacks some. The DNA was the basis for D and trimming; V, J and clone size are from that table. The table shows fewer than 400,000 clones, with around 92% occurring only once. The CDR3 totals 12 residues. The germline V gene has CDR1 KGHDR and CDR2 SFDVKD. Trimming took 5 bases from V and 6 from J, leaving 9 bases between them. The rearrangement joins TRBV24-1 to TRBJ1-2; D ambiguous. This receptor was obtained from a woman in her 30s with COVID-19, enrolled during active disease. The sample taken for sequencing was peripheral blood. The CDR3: CATSANRDGYTF. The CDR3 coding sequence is TGTGCCACCAGTGCCAACCGGGATGGCTACACCTTC.